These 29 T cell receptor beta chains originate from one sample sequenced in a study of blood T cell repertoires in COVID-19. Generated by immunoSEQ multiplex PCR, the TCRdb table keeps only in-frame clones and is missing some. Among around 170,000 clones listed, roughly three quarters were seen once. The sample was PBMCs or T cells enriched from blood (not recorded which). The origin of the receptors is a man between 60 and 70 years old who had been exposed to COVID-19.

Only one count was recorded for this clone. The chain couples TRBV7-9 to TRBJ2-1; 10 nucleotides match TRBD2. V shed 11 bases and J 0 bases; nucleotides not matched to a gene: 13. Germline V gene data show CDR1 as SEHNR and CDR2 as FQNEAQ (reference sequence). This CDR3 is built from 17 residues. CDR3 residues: CAFVDWASGSSYNEQFF. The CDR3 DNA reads TGTGCCTTTGTGGATTGGGCTAGCGGGAGCTCCTACAATGAGCAGTTCTTC. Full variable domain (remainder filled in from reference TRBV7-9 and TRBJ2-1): DTGVSQNPRHKITKRGQNVTFRCDPISEHNRLYWYRQTLGQGPEFLTYFQNEAQLEKSRLLSDRFSAERPKGSFSTLEIQRTEQGDSAMYLCAFVDWASGSSYNEQFFGPGTRLTVL.

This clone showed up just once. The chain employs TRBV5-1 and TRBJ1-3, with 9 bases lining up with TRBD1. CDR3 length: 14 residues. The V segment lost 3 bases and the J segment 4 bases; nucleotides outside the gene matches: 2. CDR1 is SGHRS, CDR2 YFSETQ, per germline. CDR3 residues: CASSYGQGGNTIYF. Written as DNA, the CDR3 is TGCGCCAGCAGCTACGGACAGGGGGGAAACACCATATATTTT.

The CDR3 sequence is CASSAKASGPQETQYF. The CDR3 bases are TGTGCCAGCAGCGCCAAAGCTAGCGGACCCCAAGAGACCCAGTACTTC. The chain recombines TRBV9 with TRBJ2-5, with 7 bases identical to TRBD2. Trimming took 3 bases from V and 1 from J; bases not matched to a gene: 9. This CDR3 has 16 residues. The V gene's germline CDR1 is SGDLS and CDR2 YYNGEE.

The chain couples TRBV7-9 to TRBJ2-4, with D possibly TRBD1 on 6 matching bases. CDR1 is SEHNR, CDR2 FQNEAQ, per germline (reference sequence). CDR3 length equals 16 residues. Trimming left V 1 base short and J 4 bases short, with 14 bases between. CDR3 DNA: TGTGCCAGCAGCTTAGACGGGCAGGGGAAAAAAAACATTCAGTACTTC. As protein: CASSLDGQGKKNIQYF.

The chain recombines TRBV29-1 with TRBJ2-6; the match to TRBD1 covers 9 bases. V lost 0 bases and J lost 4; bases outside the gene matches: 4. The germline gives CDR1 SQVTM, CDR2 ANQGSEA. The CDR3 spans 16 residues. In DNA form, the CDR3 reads TGCAGCGTTGAAGACGGGACAGGGTCCGGGGCCAACGTCCTGACTTTC. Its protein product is CSVEDGTGSGANVLTF.

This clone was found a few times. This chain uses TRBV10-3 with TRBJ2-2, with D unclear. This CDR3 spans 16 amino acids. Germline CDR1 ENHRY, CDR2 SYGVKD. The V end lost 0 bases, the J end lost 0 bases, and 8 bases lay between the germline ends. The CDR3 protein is CAISESQAPNTGELFF. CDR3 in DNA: TGTGCCATCAGTGAGTCCCAGGCTCCGAACACCGGGGAGCTGTTTTTT.

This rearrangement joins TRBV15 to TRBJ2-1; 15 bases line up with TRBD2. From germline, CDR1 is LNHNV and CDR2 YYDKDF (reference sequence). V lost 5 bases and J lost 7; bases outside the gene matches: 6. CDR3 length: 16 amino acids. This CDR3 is CATSPPGTSGRNEQFF. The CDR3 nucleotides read TGTGCCACCAGCCCCCCGGGGACTAGCGGGAGGAATGAGCAGTTCTTC.

CDR3 nucleotides: TGTGCCAGCAGCCAAGACCAGGGCCTATTCTATGGCTACACCTTC. Translating it yields CASSQDQGLFYGYTF. The V and J genes are TRBV14 and TRBJ1-2; a weak D match, TRBD1 (5 bases). V shed 0 bases and J shed 4 bases, with 12 bases lying between them. The CDR3 loop spans 15 amino acids. The germline V gene encodes CDR1 SGHDN and CDR2 FVKESK. Full variable domain (missing parts from reference TRBV14 and TRBJ1-2): EAGVTQFPSHSVIEKGQTVTLRCDPISGHDNLYWYRRVMGKEIKFLLHFVKESKQDESGMPNNRFLAERTGGTYSTLKVQPAELEDSGVYFCASSQDQGLFYGYTFGSGTRLTVV.

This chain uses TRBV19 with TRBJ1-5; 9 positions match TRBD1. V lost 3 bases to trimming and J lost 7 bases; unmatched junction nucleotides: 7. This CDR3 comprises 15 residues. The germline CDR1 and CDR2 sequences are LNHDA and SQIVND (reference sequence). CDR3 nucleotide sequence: TGTGCCAGTAGTATCTCGGGACAGGGTAAACAGCCCCAGCATTTT. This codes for CASSISGQGKQPQHF.

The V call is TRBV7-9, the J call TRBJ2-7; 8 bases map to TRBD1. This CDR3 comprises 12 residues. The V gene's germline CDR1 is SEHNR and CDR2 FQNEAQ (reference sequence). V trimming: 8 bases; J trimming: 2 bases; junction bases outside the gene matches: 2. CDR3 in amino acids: CASGQGPYEQYF. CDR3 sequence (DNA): TGTGCCAGCGGACAGGGTCCCTACGAGCAGTACTTC.

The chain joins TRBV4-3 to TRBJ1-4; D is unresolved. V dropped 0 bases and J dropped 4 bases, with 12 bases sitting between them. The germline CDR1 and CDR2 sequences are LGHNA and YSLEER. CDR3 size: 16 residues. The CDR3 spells CASSQETSLSNEKLFF. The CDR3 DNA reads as TGCGCCAGCAGCCAAGAGACTTCTCTAAGTAATGAAAAACTGTTTTTT.

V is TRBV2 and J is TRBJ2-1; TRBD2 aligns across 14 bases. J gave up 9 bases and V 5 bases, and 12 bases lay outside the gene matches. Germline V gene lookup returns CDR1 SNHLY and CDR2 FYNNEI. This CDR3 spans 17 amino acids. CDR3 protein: CASSPGQGLAGEGEQFF. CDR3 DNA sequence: TGTGCCAGCAGTCCGGGGCAGGGACTAGCGGGAGAGGGTGAGCAGTTCTTC. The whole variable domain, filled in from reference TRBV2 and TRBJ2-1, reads EPEVTQTPSHQVTQMGQEVILRCVPISNHLYFYWYRQILGQKVEFLVSFYNNEISEKSEIFDDQFSVERPDGSNFTLKIRSTKLEDSAMYFCASSPGQGLAGEGEQFFGPGTRLTVL.

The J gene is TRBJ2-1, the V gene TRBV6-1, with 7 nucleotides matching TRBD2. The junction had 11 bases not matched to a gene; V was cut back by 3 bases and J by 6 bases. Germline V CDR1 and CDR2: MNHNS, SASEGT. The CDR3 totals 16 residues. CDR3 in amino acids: CASSDSGGPLGNEQFF. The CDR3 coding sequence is TGTGCCAGCAGTGATTCGGGGGGTCCCTTGGGCAATGAGCAGTTCTTC.

CDR3 nucleotide sequence: TGTGCCAGCAGTTCTCCACGGACAGGGAACACCGGGGAGCTGTTTTTT. Amino acid sequence: CASSSPRTGNTGELFF. The rearrangement uses TRBV6-2 or TRBV6-3 and TRBJ2-2; 7 bases align to TRBD1. This CDR3 contains 16 residues. Germline V lookup: CDR1 MNHEY, CDR2 SVGEGT. The V gene end was trimmed by 4 bases and the J gene end by 1 base; junction bases not matched to a gene: 6.

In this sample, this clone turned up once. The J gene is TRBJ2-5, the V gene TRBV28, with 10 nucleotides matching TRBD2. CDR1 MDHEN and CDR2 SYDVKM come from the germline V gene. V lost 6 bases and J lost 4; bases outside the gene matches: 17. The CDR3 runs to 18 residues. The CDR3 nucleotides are TGTGCCAGCAGCACTACGGCGAGACTAGCGGGCGCCGGAGAGACCCAGTACTTC. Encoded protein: CASSTTARLAGAGETQYF.

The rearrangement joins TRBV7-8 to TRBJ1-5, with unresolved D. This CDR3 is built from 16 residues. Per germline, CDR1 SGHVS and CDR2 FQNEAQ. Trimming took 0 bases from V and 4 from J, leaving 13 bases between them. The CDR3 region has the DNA TGTGCCAGCAGCTTAGCGGAGTTCGGACTGAATCAGCCCCAGCATTTT. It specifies CASSLAEFGLNQPQHF.

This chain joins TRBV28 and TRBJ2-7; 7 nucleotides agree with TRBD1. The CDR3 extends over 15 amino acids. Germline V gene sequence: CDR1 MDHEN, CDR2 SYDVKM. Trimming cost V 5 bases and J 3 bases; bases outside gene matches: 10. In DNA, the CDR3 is TGTGCCAGCAGTCCCTCGGACAGGAGCAACTACGAGCAGTACTTC. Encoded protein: CASSPSDRSNYEQYF.

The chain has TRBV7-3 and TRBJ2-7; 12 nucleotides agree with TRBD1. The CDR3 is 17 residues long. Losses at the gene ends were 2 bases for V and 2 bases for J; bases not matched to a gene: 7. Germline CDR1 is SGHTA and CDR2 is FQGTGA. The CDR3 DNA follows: TGTGCCAGCAGCTTACGTGGGGACAGGGGGCACCCCTACGAGCAGTACTTC. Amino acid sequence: CASSLRGDRGHPYEQYF.

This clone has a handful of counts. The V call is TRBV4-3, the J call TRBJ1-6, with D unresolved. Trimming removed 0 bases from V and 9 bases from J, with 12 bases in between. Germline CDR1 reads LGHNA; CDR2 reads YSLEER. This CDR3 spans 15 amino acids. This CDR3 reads CASSQDEAPGSPLHF. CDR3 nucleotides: TGCGCCAGCAGCCAAGATGAGGCCCCGGGTTCACCCCTCCACTTT.

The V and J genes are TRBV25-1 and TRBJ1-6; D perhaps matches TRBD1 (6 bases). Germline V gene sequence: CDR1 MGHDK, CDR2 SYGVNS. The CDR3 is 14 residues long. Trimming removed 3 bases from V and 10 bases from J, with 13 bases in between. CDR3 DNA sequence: TGTGCCAGCAGTGATGCAGGGGATGGGTCACCCCTCCACTTT. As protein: CASSDAGDGSPLHF. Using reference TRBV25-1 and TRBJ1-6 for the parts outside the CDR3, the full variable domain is EADIYQTPRYLVIGTGKKITLECSQTMGHDKMYWYQQDPGMELHLIHYSYGVNSTEKGDLSSESTVSRIRTEHFPLTLESARPSHTSQYLCASSDAGDGSPLHFGNGTRLTVT.

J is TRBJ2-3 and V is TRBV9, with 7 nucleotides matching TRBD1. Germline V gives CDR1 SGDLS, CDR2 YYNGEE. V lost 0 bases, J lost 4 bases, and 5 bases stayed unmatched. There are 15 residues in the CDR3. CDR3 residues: CASSVAATGSDTQYF. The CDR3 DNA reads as TGTGCCAGCAGCGTAGCTGCGACAGGGTCAGATACGCAGTATTTT.

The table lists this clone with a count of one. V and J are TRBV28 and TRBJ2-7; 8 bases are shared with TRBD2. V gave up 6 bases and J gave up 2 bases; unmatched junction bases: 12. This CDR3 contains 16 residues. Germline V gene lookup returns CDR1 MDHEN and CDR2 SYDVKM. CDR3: CASSAPLAGGAYEQYF. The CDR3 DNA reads TGTGCCAGCAGCGCCCCCCTAGCGGGTGGGGCCTACGAGCAGTACTTC. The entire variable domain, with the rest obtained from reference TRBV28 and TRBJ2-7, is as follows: DVKVTQSSRYLVKRTGEKVFLECVQDMDHENMFWYRQDPGLGLRLIYFSYDVKMKEKGDIPEGYSVSREKKERFSLILESASTNQTSMYLCASSAPLAGGAYEQYFGPGTRLTVT.

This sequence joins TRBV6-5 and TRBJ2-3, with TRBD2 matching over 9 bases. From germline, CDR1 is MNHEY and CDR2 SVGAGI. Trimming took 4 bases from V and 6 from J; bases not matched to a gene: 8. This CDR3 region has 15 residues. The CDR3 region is CASSFSGRTQDTQYF. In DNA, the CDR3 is TGTGCCAGCAGTTTCAGCGGGAGGACGCAGGATACGCAGTATTTT.

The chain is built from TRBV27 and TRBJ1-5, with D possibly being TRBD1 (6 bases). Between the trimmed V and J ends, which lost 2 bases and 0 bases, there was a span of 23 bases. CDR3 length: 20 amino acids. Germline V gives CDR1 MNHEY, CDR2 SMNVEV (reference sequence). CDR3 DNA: TGTGCCAGCAGTTTAAGTGTTCCGGCAGGGGAATCTAATAGCAATCAGCCCCAGCATTTT. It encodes CASSLSVPAGESNSNQPQHF.

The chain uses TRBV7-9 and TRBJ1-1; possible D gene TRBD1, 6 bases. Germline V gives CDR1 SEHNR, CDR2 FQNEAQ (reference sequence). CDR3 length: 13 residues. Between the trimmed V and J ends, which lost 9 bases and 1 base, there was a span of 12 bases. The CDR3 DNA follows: TGTGCCAGTACGGGACACTCGAACACTGAAGCTTTCTTT. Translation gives CASTGHSNTEAFF.

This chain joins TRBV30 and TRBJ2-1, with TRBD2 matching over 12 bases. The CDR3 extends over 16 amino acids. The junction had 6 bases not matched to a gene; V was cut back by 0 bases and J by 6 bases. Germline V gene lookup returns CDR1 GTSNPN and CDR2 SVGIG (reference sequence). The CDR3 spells CAWSVGASGRGNEQFF. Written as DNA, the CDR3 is TGTGCCTGGAGTGTAGGAGCTAGCGGGAGGGGCAATGAGCAGTTCTTC.

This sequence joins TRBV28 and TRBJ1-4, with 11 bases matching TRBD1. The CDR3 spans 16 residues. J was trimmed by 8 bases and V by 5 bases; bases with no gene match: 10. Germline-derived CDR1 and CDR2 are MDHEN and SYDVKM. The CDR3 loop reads CASSAGQGVSGEKLFF. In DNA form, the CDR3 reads TGTGCCAGCAGTGCGGGACAGGGGGTCTCGGGGGAAAAACTGTTTTTT.

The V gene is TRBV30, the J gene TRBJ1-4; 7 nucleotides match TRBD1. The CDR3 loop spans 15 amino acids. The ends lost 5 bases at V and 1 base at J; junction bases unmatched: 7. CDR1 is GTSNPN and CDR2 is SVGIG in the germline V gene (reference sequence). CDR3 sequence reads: CAWEDPGGTNEKLFF. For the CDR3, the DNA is TGTGCCTGGGAGGACCCAGGGGGAACTAATGAAAAACTGTTTTTT.

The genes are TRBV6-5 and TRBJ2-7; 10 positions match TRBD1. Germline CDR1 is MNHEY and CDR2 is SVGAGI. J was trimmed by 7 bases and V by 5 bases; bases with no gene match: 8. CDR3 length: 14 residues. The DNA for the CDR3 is TGTGCCAGCAGTCGCGACAGGGGGCGGCGAGAGCAGTACTTC. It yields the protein CASSRDRGRREQYF.